This note documents a single T cell receptor beta chain sequence. Clones were sequenced by immunoSEQ multiplex PCR, and TCRdb holds only the in-frame ones, with some missing. The sample lists some 230,000 clones, 82% seen once, with roughly 8.2% in the top ten. The sample originates from a study of blood T cell repertoires in COVID-19. After removal of 0 bases from V and 3 bases from J, the junction contained 5 bases not matched to a gene. There are 16 residues in the CDR3. The V gene's germline CDR1 is SGDLS and CDR2 YYNGEE. The sample consisted of peripheral blood. The V gene is TRBV9, the J gene TRBJ2-5; 10 nucleotides align to TRBD1. The sequence derives from a woman older than 75 with COVID-19, enrolled during active disease. Here the CDR3 reads CASSVVGTGAEETQYF. In DNA form, the CDR3 reads TGTGCCAGCAGCGTAGTCGGGACAGGGGCTGAAGAGACCCAGTACTTC.